This TCR beta chain is from a study of blood T cell repertoires in COVID-19 (dated by TCRdb to the early 2020s). Context from the whole study: Samples from collaborators originated in the United States, Italy and Spain and spanned both the acute and convalescent phases of COVID-19. The prospective study material was composed of cDNA or gDNA derived from T cells, B-cell-depleted T cells, or PBMCs. A freely available public database, intended as a resource for researchers studying the immune response to SARS-CoV-2, is where the repertoires were released. Where HLA class I and class II types were available, the types were taken from metadata supplied by the sample provider, not from assay-based typing. The samples were drawn from two sources: the first 160 participants of the ongoing ImmuneRACE study, and fewer than 1,500 subjects contributed by 6 global collaborators. Sample metadata almost always included a de-identified subject ID, COVID-19 status, age in years and sex. Deeply sampled blood TCRbeta repertoires from subjects exposed to, actively infected with, or recovered from COVID-19 were included in the dataset. Overall study outcomes, separate from this receptor: Clinical and demographic metadata were provided uncurated, with the amount varying by source and participant.

Points on this clone: Its antigen target is currently unknown. Base qualities are not recorded, but no much larger clone differs from it by a single base.

The immunoSEQ Assay, a bias-controlled multiplex PCR, was used to amplify TCRbeta CDR3 regions from genomic DNA. The authors' pipeline ran thus. The number of nucleated cells in each sample was estimated by amplification of reference gene primers within the assay. To quantify the absolute abundance of each unique TCRbeta CDR3 rearrangement, sequence reads were collapsed and filtered. For each sample, productive Simpson clonality was calculated by taking the square root of Simpson's diversity index across productive rearrangements. This immuneACCESS table, as held by TCRdb, lists in-frame sequences with V and J called but not all clones. Of the missing ones, under half trace to an unresolved V gene in checked studies; the others have no known cause. D and trimming come from the DNA, and the V and J calls and clone size come from that table. This sample lists under 350,000 clones; approximately 83% were detected once. Approximately 10% of the sample is in the top ten clones.

A second Seattle source provided samples from volunteer blood donors who had recovered from COVID-19. Collaborating institutions collected whole blood in K2EDTA tubes following their own protocols. For TCRbeta analysis, collaborators shipped samples in one of three forms: frozen whole blood, isolated PBMCs, or DNA extracted from either of those sample types. The source of this sequence is a woman in her forties or fifties who had recovered from COVID-19. Sequences were obtained from peripheral blood.

DNA sequence: TGTGCCAGCAGTTTGTCGGACAGTATCTATGGCTACACCTTC. Translated, it gives CASSLSDSIYGYTF. The V and J segments used are TRBV28 and TRBJ1-2, and the D gene may be TRBD1, 6 bases matching. Sequences MDHEN (CDR1) and SYDVKM (CDR2) are obtained from the germline V gene. The CDR3 runs 14 amino acids, cysteine and phenylalanine included. Just the 42-base CDR3 DNA is kept, in frame starting at base 1. Deletion took 3 bases off V and 4 bases off J, with a span of 12 bases between the germline ends.